This T cell receptor beta chain stems from a study of CD8+ T cells in alopecia areata. Study results and caveats: Persistence of many expanded lesional clones was seen in scalp and blood during tofacitinib. Treatment with tofacitinib significantly lowered scalp clonality and reduced expanded CD8+ clones among the top 100.

A remark on this clone: What it binds is not known.

Treatment defined: oral pan-JAK inhibitor, 5-10 mg twice daily. This CDR3 is 13 amino acids long. V was trimmed by 3 bases and J by 8 bases, leaving 13 bases between them. CDR1 is LGHNA and CDR2 is YNFKEQ in the germline V gene. Reverse transcription of extracted RNA yielded cDNA, which provided the sequencing template. Here immunoSEQ multiplex PCR was the method, and the copy in TCRdb shows in-frame clones only, minus some. The repertoire includes 250,000 to 350,000 clones, roughly 63% of them detected once, and around 0.92% sits in the top ten. This TCR derives from a human donor with alopecia areata. J is TRBJ1-2 and V is TRBV4-2; D not certain. Here the sequenced sample was CD4+ T cells sorted from blood, taken at week 52, from a patient treated with tofacitinib. DNA for the CDR3: TGTGCCAGCAGCCAGGAGGGCTTGTTGGGCTACACCTTC. Translated, it gives CASSQEGLLGYTF.